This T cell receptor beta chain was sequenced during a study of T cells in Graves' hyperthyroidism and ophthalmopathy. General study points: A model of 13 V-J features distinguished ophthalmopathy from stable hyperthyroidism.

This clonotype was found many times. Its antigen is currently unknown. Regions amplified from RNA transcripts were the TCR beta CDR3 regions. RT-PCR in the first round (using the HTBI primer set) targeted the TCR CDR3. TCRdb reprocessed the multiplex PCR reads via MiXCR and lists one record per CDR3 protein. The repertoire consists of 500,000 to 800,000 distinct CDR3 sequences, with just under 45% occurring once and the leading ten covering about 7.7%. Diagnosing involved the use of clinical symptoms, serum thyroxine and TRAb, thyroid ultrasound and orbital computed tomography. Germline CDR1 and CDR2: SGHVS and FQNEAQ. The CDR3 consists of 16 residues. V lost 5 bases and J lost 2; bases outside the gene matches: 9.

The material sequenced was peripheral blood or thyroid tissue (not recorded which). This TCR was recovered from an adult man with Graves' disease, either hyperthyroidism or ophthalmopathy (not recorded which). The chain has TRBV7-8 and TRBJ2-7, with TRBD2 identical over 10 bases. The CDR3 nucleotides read TGTGCCAGCAGCCCCGCCCGGACTAGCGGCACCTACGAGCAGTACTTC. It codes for CASSPARTSGTYEQYF.